This TCR beta chain was observed in a study of blood T cell repertoires in COVID-19. Study overall: The United States, Italy and Spain provided the acute and convalescent COVID-19 samples. T cells, B-cell-depleted T cells, or PBMCs provided the cDNA or gDNA that served as material.

Original methodology: Estimation of nucleated cell counts relied on the amplification of reference gene primers. Only in-frame clones appear in the TCRdb table, and some are missing; sequencing was by immunoSEQ multiplex PCR. V, J and clone size reflect that table, while D and trimming were determined from the DNA. The sample shows about 110,000 clones, about 90% of them seen only once. The TCR was taken from a woman aged 30 to 39 with acute or convalescent COVID-19. Source material: peripheral blood.

The CDR3 here is CAISDGTGVTEAFF. In DNA, the CDR3 is TGTGCCATCAGTGATGGGACAGGGGTAACTGAAGCTTTCTTT. The genes are TRBV10-3 and TRBJ1-1, with 10 bases matching TRBD1. The germline gives CDR1 ENHRY, CDR2 SYGVKD. V shed 3 bases and J 5 bases; nucleotides not matched to a gene: 3. The CDR3 is made up of 14 amino acids.